These 17 T cell receptor beta chains originate from one sample sequenced in a study of blood T cell repertoires in COVID-19. This table comes from immunoSEQ multiplex PCR, and its TCRdb copy is limited to in-frame clones, with some not included. Of more than 200,000 clones listed, 70% to 90% are singletons. Input material: PBMCs or T cells enriched from blood (not recorded which). These TCRs come from a man in his thirties or forties who had recovered from COVID-19.

The V and J genes are TRBV7-9 and TRBJ1-5; TRBD1 matches 8 bases. The V gene's germline CDR1 is SEHNR and CDR2 FQNEAQ (reference sequence). V shed 1 base and J 1 base; nucleotides not matched to a gene: 3. The CDR3 totals 16 residues. The CDR3 loop is CASSLVTGDSNQPQHF. DNA of the CDR3: TGTGCCAGCAGCTTAGTGACAGGGGACAGCAATCAGCCCCAGCATTTT.

The chain carries TRBV6-2 or TRBV6-3 and TRBJ1-5; D is unclear. V was shortened by 2 bases and J by 4 bases, with 24 bases between the two germline ends. CDR1 and CDR2 from the germline V gene are MNHEY and SVGEGT. There are 19 residues in the CDR3. The CDR3 DNA is TGTGCCAGCAGTTACGCTCGGTTTTCAGAGCACTACGAGAATCAGCCCCAGCATTTT. It is translated as CASSYARFSEHYENQPQHF.

This clone showed up just once. The chain links TRBV11-3 to TRBJ2-1; the match to TRBD1 covers 8 bases. Germline V gene lookup returns CDR1 SGHNT and CDR2 YENEEA. Unmatched junction bases numbered 7, after V lost 5 bases and J lost 4 bases. This CDR3 is 15 amino acids long. This chain's CDR3 is CASSRTGRQYNEQFF. The CDR3 coding sequence is TGTGCCAGCAGCCGGACAGGGAGACAATACAATGAGCAGTTCTTC.

This chain uses TRBV6-1 with TRBJ1-2; TRBD1 agrees at 8 bases. Germline-derived CDR1 and CDR2 are MNHNS and SASEGT. The CDR3 is made up of 14 amino acids. V lost 3 bases to trimming and J lost 7 bases; unmatched junction nucleotides: 7. For the CDR3, the DNA is TGTGCCAGCAGTGAGGGCGGACAGGGCGGTGGCTACACCTTC. It is translated as CASSEGGQGGGYTF.

The chain joins TRBV18 to TRBJ2-7, with D unresolved. V was cut by 0 bases and J by 4 bases, with 10 bases left in between. The germline V gene encodes CDR1 KGHSH and CDR2 LQKENI. This CDR3 is built from 14 residues. The chain's CDR3 is CASSPPSVVYEQYF. In DNA, the CDR3 is TGTGCCAGCTCACCACCGTCGGTGGTGTACGAGCAGTACTTC.

The gene calls are TRBV6-2 or TRBV6-3 and TRBJ2-5; no reliable D call. V shed 0 bases and J shed 0 bases, with 11 bases lying between them. The CDR3 length is 16 residues. The germline CDR1 and CDR2 sequences are MNHEY and SVGEGT. CDR3 in DNA: TGTGCCAGCAGTTACTCGGGCGCCTCGTACCAAGAGACCCAGTACTTC. Amino acids: CASSYSGASYQETQYF.

The chain joins TRBV30 to TRBJ1-1, with D unresolved. Germline V gene data show CDR1 as GTSNPN and CDR2 as SVGIG (reference sequence). CDR3 length equals 11 residues. V lost 5 bases to trimming and J lost 8 bases, with 12 bases between them. The CDR3 sequence is CAWSFPGEAFF. The CDR3 nucleotides read TGTGCCTGGTCCTTTCCGGGGGAAGCTTTCTTT.

The chain employs TRBV7-3 and TRBJ2-1; TRBD2 aligns across 9 bases. The CDR3 sequence is 15 residues long. Germline CDR1 is SGHTA and CDR2 is FQGTGA. V was clipped by 1 base and J by 7 bases; unmatched bases: 5. CDR3 in amino acids: CASSLILAGFNEQFF. In DNA, the CDR3 is TGTGCCAGCAGCTTAATCCTAGCGGGGTTTAATGAGCAGTTCTTC. Looking up the rest from reference TRBV7-3 and TRBJ2-1 gives the full variable domain: GAGVSQTPSNKVTEKGKYVELRCDPISGHTALYWYRQSLGQGPEFLIYFQGTGAADDSGLPNDRFFAVRPEGSVSTLKIQRTERGDSAVYLCASSLILAGFNEQFFGPGTRLTVL.

The chain has TRBV30 and TRBJ1-3, with D maybe TRBD1 (5 bases). This CDR3 contains 19 residues. Trimming shortened V by 3 bases and J by 2 bases, and 26 bases separated the two germline ends. Germline V gene lookup returns CDR1 GTSNPN and CDR2 SVGIG (reference sequence). CDR3 amino acids: CAWRTPPTRAAGTGNTIYF. CDR3 coding DNA: TGTGCCTGGAGAACTCCCCCGACGCGCGCAGCAGGGACTGGAAACACCATATATTTT.

The gene calls are TRBV3-1 (or the pseudogene TRBV3-2) and TRBJ2-1; 8 nucleotides agree with TRBD2. From germline, CDR1 is LGHDT and CDR2 YNNKEL (reference sequence). The CDR3 loop spans 14 amino acids. J was trimmed by 9 bases and V by 4 bases; bases with no gene match: 8. The CDR3 loop is CASSRPGREGEQFF. CDR3 nucleotide sequence: TGTGCCAGCAGCCGTCCCGGGAGGGAGGGTGAGCAGTTCTTC.

This chain joins TRBV6-1 and TRBJ2-3, with 8 bases aligning to TRBD2. CDR1 is MNHNS, CDR2 SASEGT, per germline. The ends lost 3 bases at V and 4 bases at J; junction bases unmatched: 9. There are 16 residues in the CDR3. CDR3 bases: TGTGCCAGCAGTGATTACCAGCGGGAGTTTGCAGATACGCAGTATTTT. It encodes CASSDYQREFADTQYF.

V usage is TRBV7-8 and J usage is TRBJ1-2; no firm D call. Germline V CDR1 and CDR2: SGHVS, FQNEAQ. The CDR3 spans 14 residues. The ends were cut back, 1 base at V and 7 bases at J, with 13 bases in the middle. The CDR3 sequence: CASSLEGGRRGYTF. The DNA of the CDR3 is TGTGCCAGCAGCTTAGAAGGAGGGCGACGTGGCTACACCTTC.

This clone was counted a single time. The V call is TRBV27, the J call TRBJ2-2, with D perhaps matching TRBD1 (6 bases). CDR3 size: 15 residues. V was clipped by 5 bases and J by 7 bases, with 17 bases between them. Germline V gene data show CDR1 as MNHEY and CDR2 as SMNVEV (reference sequence). CDR3 sequence reads: CASSAPATGFGELFF. CDR3 bases: TGTGCCAGCAGTGCCCCCGCCACAGGGTTCGGGGAGCTGTTTTTT.

This clone was counted only a few times. V is TRBV23-1 and J is TRBJ1-2; tentatively, D is TRBD1 (6 bases). TRBV23-1 is recorded as an ORF, its role being uncertain. With 0 bases removed from V and 8 bases from J, the gap between germline ends came to 25 bases. The CDR3 has 18 amino acids. The CDR3 spells CASSQSGGRTGPAEGYTF. CDR3 sequence (DNA): TGCGCCAGCAGTCAATCGGGGGGGCGCACAGGTCCTGCGGAAGGCTACACCTTC.

This chain links TRBV27 with TRBJ2-7, with TRBD1 matching 9 bases. Germline V gives CDR1 MNHEY, CDR2 SMNVEV (reference sequence). V trimming: 2 bases; J trimming: 0 bases; junction bases outside the gene matches: 8. CDR3 size: 17 residues. In DNA form, the CDR3 reads TGTGCCAGCAGTTTAGCCAAGACAGGGGGATTCTCCTACGAGCAGTACTTC. Its protein is CASSLAKTGGFSYEQYF.

This clone was observed a handful of times. The chain recombines TRBV30 with TRBJ2-1; D is ambiguous. Trimming took off 5 bases at V and 7 bases at J, with 9 bases between the two ends. Germline-derived CDR1 and CDR2 are GTSNPN and SVGIG (reference sequence). The CDR3 extends over 11 amino acids. CDR3 nucleotides: TGTGCCTGGGCCCTAGGTAATGAGCAGTTCTTC. Amino acids: CAWALGNEQFF. The entire variable domain, with the rest obtained from reference TRBV30 and TRBJ2-1, is as follows: SQTIHQWPATLVQPVGSPLSLECTVEGTSNPNLYWYRQAAGRGLQLLFYSVGIGQISSEVPQNLSASRPQDRQFILSSKKLLLSDSGFYLCAWALGNEQFFGPGTRLTVL.

The chain joins TRBV28 to TRBJ2-2, with 10 bases that match TRBD2. The trim removed 5 bases at V and 5 bases at J, leaving 8 bases unmatched. The CDR3 length is 16 residues. The germline gives CDR1 MDHEN, CDR2 SYDVKM. The CDR3 bases are TGTGCCAGCAGTCAAGACAAAGCGGGAGGGACCGGGGAGCTGTTTTTT. This codes for CASSQDKAGGTGELFF.